This is a list of T cell receptor beta chains from one sample in a study of T cell changes during pregnancy in multiple sclerosis. Here immunoSEQ multiplex PCR was the method, and the copy in TCRdb shows in-frame clones only, minus some. The sample has roughly 120,000 clones; around 90% are singletons. Source: peripheral blood, taken in the third trimester of pregnancy. Receptors were obtained from a female donor with multiple sclerosis, enrolled in a pregnancy study. The CDR3 runs from the conserved cysteine through the conserved F or W. The order of the fields is D gene, V gene, clone size, J gene, CDR3 length, CDR3 protein, CDR3 DNA. The D gene is left open where the match is weak. Only some rows state a clone size, as once, few, many or a class for expanded clones.

-,TRBV27,-,TRBJ2-4,15,CASSLSRSQGYIQYF,TGTGCCAGCAGTTTATCTCGGTCGCAGGGGTACATTCAGTACTTC
-,TRBV29-1,-,TRBJ1-4,13,CSVVGGVDEKLFF,TGCAGCGTTGTTGGGGGCGTGGATGAAAAACTGTTTTTT
-,TRBV7-9,-,TRBJ1-2,15,CASSQQSRAGYGYTF,TGTGCCAGCAGCCAACAAAGTAGGGCGGGGTATGGCTACACCTTC
-,TRBV15,-,TRBJ2-1,14,CATSIRGLYNEQFF,TGTGCCACCAGCATCCGTGGGCTCTACAATGAGCAGTTCTTC
-,TRBV27,-,TRBJ1-1,13,CASRQGLNTEAFF,TGTGCCAGCAGACAGGGATTGAACACTGAAGCTTTCTTT
TRBD2,TRBV9,once,TRBJ2-1,15,CASSPREGQGNEQFF,TGTGCCAGCAGCCCCCGGGAGGGCCAGGGCAATGAGCAGTTCTTC
-,TRBV5-1,-,TRBJ2-1,17,CASSSPTDSLTYNEQFF,TGCGCCAGCAGCTCACCGACCGACAGTTTAACCTACAATGAGCAGTTCTTC
-,TRBV18,-,TRBJ2-7,13,CASSPTSVGEQYF,TGTGCCAGCTCACCAACGAGCGTCGGGGAGCAGTACTTC
TRBD2,TRBV7-2,-,TRBJ2-7,17,CASSLARTSGGVNEQYF,TGTGCCAGCAGCTTAGCCCGGACTAGCGGGGGGGTGAACGAGCAGTACTTC
-,TRBV29-1,-,TRBJ2-2,14,CSVAQVGNTGELFF,TGCAGCGTTGCACAGGTTGGCAACACCGGGGAGCTGTTTTTT
TRBD2,TRBV7-2,-,TRBJ2-3,16,CASSYQSGTRTDTQYF,TGTGCCAGCAGCTACCAATCCGGGACTAGGACAGATACGCAGTATTTT
-,TRBV5-1,once,TRBJ1-3,15,CASSSPGHTGNTIYF,TGCGCCAGCAGCTCGCCGGGACACACGGGAAACACCATATATTTT
TRBD2,TRBV19,-,TRBJ2-1,16,CASSIKTSGGANEQFF,TGTGCCAGTAGTATTAAGACTAGCGGGGGGGCCAATGAGCAGTTCTTC
-,TRBV9,few,TRBJ2-2,13,CASSVESAGELFF,TGTGCCAGCAGCGTAGAAAGCGCCGGGGAGCTGTTTTTT
-,TRBV18,-,TRBJ1-3,18,CASSPGRVLRDSGNTIYF,TGTGCCAGCTCACCCGGACGGGTATTACGGGATTCTGGAAACACCATATATTTT
-,TRBV14,few,TRBJ1-2,15,CASSQGQGRSYGYTF,TGTGCCAGCAGCCAAGGGCAGGGTAGAAGCTATGGCTACACCTTC
-,TRBV6-4,-,TRBJ1-5,14,CASSDALGSQPQHF,TGTGCCAGCAGTGACGCTCTGGGGAGTCAGCCCCAGCATTTT
-,TRBV5-1,-,TRBJ2-5,16,CASWDGGRGYLETQYF,TGCGCCAGTTGGGACGGGGGGCGCGGCTATTTGGAGACCCAGTACTTC
TRBD1,TRBV7-9,-,TRBJ1-2,14,CASSTDRDNYGYTF,TGTGCCAGCAGCACCGACAGGGATAACTATGGCTACACCTTC
-,TRBV7-3,-,TRBJ2-1,13,CASSLAPTDRRFF,TGTGCCAGCAGCTTAGCCCCGACAGATCGACGGTTCTTC
TRBD1,TRBV30,-,TRBJ1-1,13,CAWSKGGDTEAFF,TGTGCCTGGAGTAAAGGGGGCGACACTGAAGCTTTCTTT
-,TRBV5-6,-,TRBJ2-2,15,CASSPGGEFPGELFF,TGTGCCAGCAGCCCTGGAGGGGAGTTCCCCGGGGAGCTGTTTTTT
TRBD1,TRBV19,-,TRBJ2-3,16,CASSLGQAKRRDTQYF,TGTGCCAGTAGCCTGGGACAGGCCAAGAGACGGGATACGCAGTATTTT
-,TRBV5-6,few,TRBJ2-7,13,CASGVPRSYEQYF,TGTGCCAGCGGCGTACCCCGGAGCTACGAGCAGTACTTC
-,TRBV30,-,TRBJ2-7,11,CAWQWLDEQYF,TGTGCCTGGCAGTGGTTGGACGAGCAGTACTTC
-,TRBV27,-,TRBJ2-7,14,CASCHRQGSYEQYF,TGTGCCAGCTGCCACAGGCAAGGATCCTACGAGCAGTACTTC
-,TRBV6-1,few,TRBJ1-1,13,CASSESVQTRAFF,TGTGCCAGCAGTGAATCAGTACAGACTAGAGCTTTCTTT
TRBD1,TRBV4-2,once,TRBJ1-4,15,CASSQDRRGHEKLFF,TGTGCCAGCAGCCAAGATCGCAGGGGGCATGAAAAACTGTTTTTT
TRBD1,TRBV18,-,TRBJ1-4,15,CASSPGTANNEKLFF,TGTGCCAGCTCACCCGGGACAGCCAATAATGAAAAACTGTTTTTT
TRBD2,TRBV7-2,-,TRBJ2-5,17,CASSSPGLAGVQETQYF,TGTGCCAGCAGCTCCCCGGGACTAGCGGGAGTTCAAGAGACCCAGTACTTC
TRBD1,TRBV5-5,-,TRBJ2-5,16,CASSLGPLGQGGTQYF,TGTGCCAGCAGCTTGGGCCCTCTGGGACAGGGGGGGACCCAGTACTTC
-,TRBV9,-,TRBJ2-7,16,CASSVARGTVPYEQYF,TGTGCCAGCAGCGTAGCACGGGGGACAGTTCCCTACGAGCAGTACTTC
-,TRBV2,-,TRBJ2-7,14,CASSERTASYEQYF,TGTGCCAGCAGTGAACGGACAGCCTCCTACGAGCAGTACTTC